The TCR beta chain under discussion was sequenced for a study of technical replicates of blood from several donors. Repertoires were generated with immunoSEQ multiplex PCR, while TCRdb's copy carries only in-frame clones and drops some. This sample has some 80,000 clones, with roughly 96% found just once. V shed 0 bases, J shed 7 bases, and the junction held 2 bases outside the gene matches. CDR1 is MNHNY, CDR2 SVGAGI, per germline (reference sequence). The CDR3 runs to 15 residues. The J gene is TRBJ1-5, the V gene TRBV6-6; 11 bases match TRBD1. The sample consisted of T cells isolated from PBMCs. This sequence was found in a human donor in good health. The CDR3 is CASSYSGQGAQPQHF. The CDR3 DNA is TGTGCCAGCAGTTACTCCGGACAGGGGGCACAGCCCCAGCATTTT.